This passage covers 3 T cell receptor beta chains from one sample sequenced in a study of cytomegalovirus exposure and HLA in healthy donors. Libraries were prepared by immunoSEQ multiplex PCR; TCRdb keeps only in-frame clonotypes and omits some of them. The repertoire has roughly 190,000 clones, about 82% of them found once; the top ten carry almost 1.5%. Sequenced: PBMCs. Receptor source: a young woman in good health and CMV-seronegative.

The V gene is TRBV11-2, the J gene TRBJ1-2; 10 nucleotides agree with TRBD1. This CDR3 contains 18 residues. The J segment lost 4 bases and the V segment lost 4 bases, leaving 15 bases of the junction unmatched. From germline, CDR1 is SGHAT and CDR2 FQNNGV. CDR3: CASSSLRKDRGPFYGYTF. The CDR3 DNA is TGTGCCAGCAGCTCCCTTCGGAAAGACAGGGGGCCCTTCTATGGCTACACCTTC.

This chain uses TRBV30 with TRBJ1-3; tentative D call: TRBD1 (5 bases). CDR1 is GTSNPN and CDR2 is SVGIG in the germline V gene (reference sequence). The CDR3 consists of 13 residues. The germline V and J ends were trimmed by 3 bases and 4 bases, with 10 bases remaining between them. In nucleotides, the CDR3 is TGTGCCTGGAGCCAGGGCCCCGGAAACACCATATATTTT. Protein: CAWSQGPGNTIYF.

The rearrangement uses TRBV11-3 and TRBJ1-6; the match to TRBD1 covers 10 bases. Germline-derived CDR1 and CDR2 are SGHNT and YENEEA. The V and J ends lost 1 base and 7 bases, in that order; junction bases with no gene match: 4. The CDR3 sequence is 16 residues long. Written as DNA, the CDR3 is TGTGCCAGCAGCTTAGGACAGGGGGCGGGCAATTCACCCCTCCACTTT. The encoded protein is CASSLGQGAGNSPLHF. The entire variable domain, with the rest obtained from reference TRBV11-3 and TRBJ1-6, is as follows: EAGVVQSPRYKIIEKKQPVAFWCNPISGHNTLYWYLQNLGQGPELLIRYENEEAVDDSQLPKDRFSAERLKGVDSTLKIQPAELGDSAVYLCASSLGQGAGNSPLHFGNGTRLTVT.